The entry below gives a single T cell receptor (beta chain) sequence along with its context. Its antigen remains unknown. The sample is drawn from a study of graft-versus-host responses after intestinal transplantation. Overall study context: As for transplant type, recipients had multivisceral, liver-intestinal, or isolated intestinal grafts. All recipients were given anti-thymocyte globulin induction, and tacrolimus and steroids were then administered for around three years. Study-wide results and limits: Ileal or blood samples showed some GvH clones first, and such clones were also found in recipient marrow.

The repertoire was sequenced with immunoSEQ multiplex PCR; TCRdb's copy has only in-frame clones and lacks some. The table includes around 95,000 clones, roughly 87% detected once. V was pared by 0 bases and J by 4 bases, with 13 bases between. The CDR3 spans 15 residues. CDR1 is SGHRS, CDR2 YFSETQ, per germline. The sequenced sample was unstimulated CD4+ T cells sorted from spleen or lymph node cells, obtained before transplant. The chain recombines TRBV5-1 with TRBJ2-5; TRBD1 might be the D (5 bases). The receptor was derived from a human donor who was the organ donor for an intestinal transplant. The CDR3 coding sequence is TGCGCCAGCAGCTTGGTAGGGGCAGGCGGAGAGACCCAGTACTTC. Translation gives CASSLVGAGGETQYF.